Detailed here is one TCR beta chain. As yet, its antigen is unknown. Germline V CDR1 and CDR2: MGHRA, YSYEKL. CDR3 size: 18 residues. Unmatched junction bases numbered 10, after V lost 4 bases and J lost 0 bases. Baseline was the first blood sampling point, followed by cycle 4 day 1 and cycle 7 day 1. The data were obtained in a study of OX40 agonist ivuxolimab in advanced cancers. Findings of the study overall: Expanded peripheral T cells had an undetermined antigen specificity. Some of the nonresponding patients also showed low levels of normalized T-cell clonal expansion.

Measured with immunoSEQ multiplex PCR; TCRdb has only the in-frame clones, and not every one. The sample yields some 86,000 clones, about 90% seen once. The sample consisted of CD4+ or CD8+ T cells sorted from blood, taken in a trial of the OX40 agonist ivuxolimab. This clonotype originated in an adult with an advanced solid tumor such as melanoma, head and neck, liver or kidney cancer. This chain connects TRBV4-1 to TRBJ1-4; 8 bases align to TRBD1. CDR3 bases: TGCGCCAGCAGCCTGTTCCTGACAGGGGCCGCAACTAATGAAAAACTGTTTTTT. Amino acid sequence: CASSLFLTGAATNEKLFF.